The next 17 T cell receptor beta chains were all read from a single sample in a study of cytomegalovirus exposure and HLA in healthy donors. 13 Jbeta primers and 60 Vbeta primers were used for the PCR. Sequencing was performed with immunoSEQ multiplex PCR; in TCRdb, only in-frame clones are kept and a portion is missing. The sample includes some 180,000 clones, about four fifths of them seen just once. Material for sequencing was PBMCs. These receptors came from a woman aged 25 to 39 in good health and CMV-seronegative.

The chain combines TRBV6-5 with TRBJ1-6; 7 bases align to TRBD1. Per the germline V gene, CDR1 is MNHEY and CDR2 is SVGAGI. V lost 8 bases and J lost 10; bases outside the gene matches: 8. The CDR3 sequence is 13 residues long. CDR3 region: CASGTDPGSPLHF. DNA for the CDR3: TGTGCCAGCGGGACAGACCCTGGGTCACCCCTCCACTTT.

This sequence joins TRBV10-3 and TRBJ1-2, with D possibly TRBD1 on 5 matching bases. Germline-derived CDR1 and CDR2 are ENHRY and SYGVKD. The CDR3 totals 15 residues. V lost 0 bases and J lost 2, with 10 bases in between. The CDR3 reads CAISESRQLNYGYTF. The CDR3 DNA reads TGTGCCATCAGTGAGTCTAGACAGTTAAACTATGGCTACACCTTC.

This clone appeared once. J is TRBJ2-3 and V is TRBV19; a weak D match, TRBD2 (6 bases). This CDR3 has 14 residues. Trimming shortened V by 7 bases and J by 2 bases, and 13 bases separated the two germline ends. Germline-derived CDR1 and CDR2 are LNHDA and SQIVND (reference sequence). CDR3: CASKAGPSTDTQYF. The CDR3 nucleotides read TGTGCCAGTAAGGCGGGGCCCTCCACAGATACGCAGTATTTT.

The J gene is TRBJ2-7, the V gene TRBV2; TRBD1 agrees at 8 bases. J was trimmed by 4 bases and V by 5 bases; bases with no gene match: 7. The CDR3 extends over 14 amino acids. Germline V gene data show CDR1 as SNHLY and CDR2 as FYNNEI. As DNA, the CDR3 is TGTGCCAGCAGTATGACAGGGGCGGGATACGAGCAGTACTTC. Translation gives CASSMTGAGYEQYF.

V and J are TRBV5-4 and TRBJ2-7; weak D call: TRBD2 (6 bases). This CDR3 comprises 17 residues. Germline-derived CDR1 and CDR2 are SGHNT and YYREEE (reference sequence). V was trimmed by 4 bases and J by 0 bases, leaving 20 bases between them. CDR3 coding DNA: TGTGCCAGCAGCCATGTAGCGGTGACCCCGAGCTCCTACGAGCAGTACTTC. Translation gives CASSHVAVTPSSYEQYF.

The V call is TRBV6-4, the J call TRBJ2-3; 11 bases are a match to TRBD2. Per the germline V gene, CDR1 is MRHNA and CDR2 is SNTAGT. J was trimmed by 2 bases and V by 3 bases; bases with no gene match: 4. This CDR3 contains 16 residues. The chain's CDR3 is CASSDLAGGPTDTQYF. CDR3 DNA: TGTGCCAGCAGTGATCTAGCGGGGGGTCCCACAGATACGCAGTATTTT.

This chain links TRBV25-1 with TRBJ1-2, with TRBD1 as a possible D gene (5 bases). This CDR3 spans 13 amino acids. Per germline, CDR1 MGHDK and CDR2 SYGVNS. V was trimmed by 5 bases and J by 5 bases, leaving 12 bases between them. CDR3 sequence reads: CASSPSGGYGYTF. CDR3 DNA: TGTGCCAGCAGTCCAAGCGGGGGATATGGCTACACCTTC.

This clone has just one count. The chain combines TRBV19 with TRBJ2-7; TRBD2 matches at 15 bases. Germline V gene sequence: CDR1 LNHDA, CDR2 SQIVND (reference sequence). V shed 6 bases and J 3 bases; nucleotides not matched to a gene: 15. The CDR3 extends over 19 amino acids. CDR3 in DNA: TGTGCCAGTAGACGAACTACCGGGACTAGCGGGGGGAACTACTACGAGCAGTACTTC. Translation: CASRRTTGTSGGNYYEQYF. The variable domain in full, with the rest retrieved from reference TRBV19 and TRBJ2-7, is DGGITQSPKYLFRKEGQNVTLSCEQNLNHDAMYWYRQDPGQGLRLIYYSQIVNDFQKGDIAEGYSVSREKKESFPLTVTSAQKNPTAFYLCASRRTTGTSGGNYYEQYFGPGTRLTVT.

The V and J genes are TRBV4-1 and TRBJ2-1; D perhaps matches TRBD1 (5 bases). Trimming left V 3 bases short and J 4 bases short, with 13 bases between. This CDR3 has 15 amino acids. Germline-derived CDR1 and CDR2 are MGHRA and YSYEKL. CDR3 residues: CASSHYDSPYNEQFF. The CDR3 DNA follows: TGCGCCAGCAGCCATTATGACAGTCCATACAATGAGCAGTTCTTC.

V usage is TRBV27 and J usage is TRBJ2-6, with D possibly TRBD1 on 6 matching bases. The CDR3 sequence is 19 residues long. The germline V gene has CDR1 MNHEY and CDR2 SMNVEV (reference sequence). The V gene lost 5 bases and the J gene lost 0 bases, with 20 bases spanning the gap. CDR3 sequence: CASSPLVGRGTSGANVLTF. CDR3 nucleotides: TGTGCCAGCAGTCCTTTAGTCGGCAGGGGCACCTCTGGGGCCAACGTCCTGACTTTC.

This clone occurred a few times. The V call is TRBV19, the J call TRBJ2-5; 7 nucleotides agree with TRBD1. This CDR3 contains 13 residues. The V and J ends lost 4 bases and 5 bases, in that order; junction bases with no gene match: 4. The germline CDR1 and CDR2 sequences are LNHDA and SQIVND (reference sequence). CDR3 DNA: TGTGCCAGTAGTACCAACAGGGGCGAGACCCAGTACTTC. Amino acids: CASSTNRGETQYF.

This clone showed up just once. The V gene is TRBV23-1, the J gene TRBJ1-2; tentative D call: TRBD1 (5 bases). TRBV23-1 is reported as an ORF; its role is uncertain. CDR3 length equals 11 residues. Trimming left V 9 bases short and J 8 bases short, with 13 bases between. The CDR3 protein is CARLRGKGYTF. The DNA of the CDR3 is TGCGCCAGGCTTCGGGGGAAAGGCTACACCTTC.

In this sample, this clone turned up a few times. This sequence joins TRBV25-1 and TRBJ1-2, with 8 bases fitting TRBD1. Per the germline V gene, CDR1 is MGHDK and CDR2 is SYGVNS. This CDR3 is 12 amino acids long. The ends lost 6 bases at V and 6 bases at J; junction bases unmatched: 3. The CDR3 bases are TGTGCCAGCAGCCTGACAGGGGATGGCTACACCTTC. Encoded protein: CASSLTGDGYTF.

The chain couples TRBV6-5 to TRBJ2-3; D is undetermined. V was cut by 3 bases and J by 2 bases, with 12 bases left in between. This CDR3 is built from 15 residues. Germline values: CDR1 MNHEY, CDR2 SVGAGI. DNA of the CDR3: TGTGCCAGCAGTTATTTTGGAGAACCCACAGATACGCAGTATTTT. Translating gives CASSYFGEPTDTQYF.

The gene calls are TRBV2 and TRBJ1-1; TRBD1 matches 7 bases. The CDR3 totals 15 residues. The V segment lost 6 bases and the J segment 0 bases; nucleotides outside the gene matches: 7. The V gene's germline CDR1 is SNHLY and CDR2 FYNNEI. This CDR3 is CASSVGQLMNTEAFF. Here the CDR3 DNA reads TGTGCCAGCAGCGTGGGACAGCTAATGAACACTGAAGCTTTCTTT.

The chain employs TRBV25-1 and TRBJ2-3; 13 bases are a match to TRBD2. This CDR3 contains 16 residues. Germline CDR1 and CDR2: MGHDK and SYGVNS. Losses at the gene ends were 6 bases for V and 6 bases for J; bases not matched to a gene: 9. The DNA of the CDR3 is TGTGCCAGCAGCCAGGGGACTAGCGGGGTGCCCGATACGCAGTATTTT. Residues: CASSQGTSGVPDTQYF.

The J gene is TRBJ2-7, the V gene TRBV5-1; D is perhaps TRBD2 (6 bases). Trimming removed 5 bases from V and 5 bases from J, with 20 bases in between. Germline CDR1 SGHRS, CDR2 YFSETQ. The CDR3 is 15 amino acids. The CDR3 region has the DNA TGCGCCAGCAGGGGGGGATTTACCGGGACGGACGAGCAGTACTTC. This encodes CASRGGFTGTDEQYF.